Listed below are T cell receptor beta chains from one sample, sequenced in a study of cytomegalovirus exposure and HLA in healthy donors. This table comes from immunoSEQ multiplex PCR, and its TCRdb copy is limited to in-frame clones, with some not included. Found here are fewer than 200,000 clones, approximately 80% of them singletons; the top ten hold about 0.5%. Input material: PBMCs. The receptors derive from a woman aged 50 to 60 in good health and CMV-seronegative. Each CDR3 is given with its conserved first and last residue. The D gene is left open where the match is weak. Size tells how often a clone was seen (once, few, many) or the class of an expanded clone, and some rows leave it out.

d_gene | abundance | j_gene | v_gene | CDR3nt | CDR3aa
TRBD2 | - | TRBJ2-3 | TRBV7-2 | TGTGCCAGCAGCTCCGCTAGCGGGGGGCTTATCACAGATACGCAGTATTTT | CASSSASGGLITDTQYF
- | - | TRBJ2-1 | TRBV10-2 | TGCGCCAGCAGTGAGCCCGGGAGACTAGTGCGTGAGCAGTTCTTC | CASSEPGRLVREQFF
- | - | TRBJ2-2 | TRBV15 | TGTGCCACCAGCAGAGAGGGGCCCGGGGAGCTGTTTTTT | CATSREGPGELFF
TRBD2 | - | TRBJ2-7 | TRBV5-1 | TGCGCCAGCAGCTTGGGTTGGACTAGCGGAGACTACGAGCAGTACTTC | CASSLGWTSGDYEQYF
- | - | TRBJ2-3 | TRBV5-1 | TGCGCCAGCAGCTTGGAAGGAGCAGTTAGCACAGATACGCAGTATTTT | CASSLEGAVSTDTQYF
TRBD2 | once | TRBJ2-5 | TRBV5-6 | TGTGCCAGCAGCACCGGACTAGTCAGAGAGACCCAGTACTTC | CASSTGLVRETQYF
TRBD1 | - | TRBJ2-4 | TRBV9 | TGTGCCAGCAGCGTGGCGGGACAGGGAAAAAACATTCAGTACTTC | CASSVAGQGKNIQYF
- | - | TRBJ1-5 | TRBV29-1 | TGCAGCGTAGGGACATCTAATCAGCCCCAGCATTTT | CSVGTSNQPQHF
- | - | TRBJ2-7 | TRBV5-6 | TGTGCCAGCAGCTTTTCCGGGGGTACCAACTTGGGGTTACACGAGCAGTACTTC | CASSFSGGTNLGLHEQYF
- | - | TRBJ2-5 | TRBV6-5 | TGTGCCAGCAGGCGGTTTGGGCGGGGAGAAGAGACCCAGTACTTC | CASRRFGRGEETQYF
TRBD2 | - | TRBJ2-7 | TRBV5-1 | TGCGCCAGCAGCCGCGGGGCTAGCGGGAGGTCTTCCTACGAGCAGTACTTC | CASSRGASGRSSYEQYF
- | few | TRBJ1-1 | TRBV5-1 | TGCGCCAGCAGCTTGTCCGGGGGATCAAACACTGAAGCTTTCTTT | CASSLSGGSNTEAFF
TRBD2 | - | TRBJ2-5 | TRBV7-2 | TGTGCCAGCAGCTCGCAAGCGGGGTGGGGAGAGACCCAGTACTTC | CASSSQAGWGETQYF
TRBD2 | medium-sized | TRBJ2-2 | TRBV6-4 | TGTGCCAGCAGTGATGTACTAGCGGGAGACACCGGGGAGCTGTTTTTT | CASSDVLAGDTGELFF
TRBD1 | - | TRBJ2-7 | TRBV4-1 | TGCGCCAGCAGCTCCTACTGGACAGGGGGCTCCTACGAGCAGTACTTC | CASSSYWTGGSYEQYF
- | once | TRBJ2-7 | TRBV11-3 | TGTGCCAGCAGCTCAATACACCCCTACGAGCAGTACTTC | CASSSIHPYEQYF
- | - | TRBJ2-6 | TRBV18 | TGTGCCAGCTCTCTTCGAGGGCCGGCTGGGGCCAACGTCCTGACTTTC | CASSLRGPAGANVLTF
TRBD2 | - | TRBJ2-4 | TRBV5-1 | TGCGCCAGCAGCTCCGAGGGTGCGGGAGCTGGGGACATTCAGTACTTC | CASSSEGAGAGDIQYF
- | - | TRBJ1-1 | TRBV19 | TGTGCCAGCTGGGGGAAAAACAGGGACCCAAGAACAGTTGAAGCTTTCTTT | CASWGKNRDPRTVEAFF
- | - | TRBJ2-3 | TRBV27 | TGTGCCAGCAGTTTCGGGGACACGACGCAGTATTTT | CASSFGDTTQYF
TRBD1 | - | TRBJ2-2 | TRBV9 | TGTGCCAGCAGAGAGGGGACAGCGAACACCGGGGAGCTGTTTTTT | CASREGTANTGELFF
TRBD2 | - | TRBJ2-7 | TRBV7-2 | TGTGCCAGCAGCCTAGGACTAGCGGGGGCCAACGAGCAGTACTTC | CASSLGLAGANEQYF
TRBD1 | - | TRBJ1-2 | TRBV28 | TGTGCCAGCAGTCTACCGGGACAGAACAACTATGGCTACACCTTC | CASSLPGQNNYGYTF
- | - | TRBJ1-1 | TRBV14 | TGTGCCAGCAGCCCCGGTTACAGGGAGGGCACTGAAGCTTTCTTT | CASSPGYREGTEAFF
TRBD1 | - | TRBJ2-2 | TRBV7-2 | TGTGCCAGCAGCTTAAGACAGGGGCGCACCGGGGAGCTGTTTTTT | CASSLRQGRTGELFF
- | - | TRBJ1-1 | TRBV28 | TGTGCCAGCAGTTTAAATCGGGAGAGAATCATGAACACTGAAGCTTTCTTT | CASSLNRERIMNTEAFF
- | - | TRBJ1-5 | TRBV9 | TGTGCCAGCAGCCAAGGCCAGGGCGGCCAGCCCCAGCATTTT | CASSQGQGGQPQHF
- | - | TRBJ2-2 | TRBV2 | TGTGCCACCTCAAGGACAGCTCCAACGAACACCGGGGAGCTGTTTTTT | CATSRTAPTNTGELFF
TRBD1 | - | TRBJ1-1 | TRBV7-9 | TGTGCCAGCAGCCGCGGGGACAGGGGAACTGAAGCTTTCTTT | CASSRGDRGTEAFF
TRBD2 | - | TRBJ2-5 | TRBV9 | TGTGCCAGCAGCGGAAGACTAGCGGGGGGAGAGGAGACCCAGTACTTC | CASSGRLAGGEETQYF
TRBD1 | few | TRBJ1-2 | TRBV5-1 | TGCGCCAGCAGCCCCTCTACAGGGGGATATGGCTACACCTTC | CASSPSTGGYGYTF
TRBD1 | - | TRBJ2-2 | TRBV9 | TGTGCCAGCAGCGCCCAGTTGAGGACAGGGTACACCGGGGAGCTGTTTTTT | CASSAQLRTGYTGELFF
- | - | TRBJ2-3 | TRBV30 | TGTGCCTGGAGTGTTAACATGGGCACAGATACGCAGTATTTT | CAWSVNMGTDTQYF
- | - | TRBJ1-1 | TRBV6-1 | TGTGCCAGCATGGAGGGTGGCACTGAAGCTTTCTTT | CASMEGGTEAFF
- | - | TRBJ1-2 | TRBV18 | TGTGCCAGCTCGCCGGGGGTTCTCACTGGCTACACCTTC | CASSPGVLTGYTF
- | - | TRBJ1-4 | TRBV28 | TGTGCCAGCAGTTTAGGTCGGGGGGAATGGGAAAAACTGTTTTTT | CASSLGRGEWEKLFF
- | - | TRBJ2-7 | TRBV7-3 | TGTGCCAGCAGCCGGGGGGCGGGCGACCTAGAGCAGTACTTC | CASSRGAGDLEQYF
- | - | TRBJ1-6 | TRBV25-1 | TGTGCCAGCAGATCCAATTCCCGGGGGACTTATAATTCACCCCTCCACTTT | CASRSNSRGTYNSPLHF
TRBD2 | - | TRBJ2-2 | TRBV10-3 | TGTGCCATCAGTACCGGACTAGCGGGGGCCCCGAGAGGCGGGGAGCTGTTTTTT | CAISTGLAGAPRGGELFF
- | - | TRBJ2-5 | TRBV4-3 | TGCGCCAGCAGCCAAGTAGACGGTGCAGGAGGAACCCAGTACTTC | CASSQVDGAGGTQYF